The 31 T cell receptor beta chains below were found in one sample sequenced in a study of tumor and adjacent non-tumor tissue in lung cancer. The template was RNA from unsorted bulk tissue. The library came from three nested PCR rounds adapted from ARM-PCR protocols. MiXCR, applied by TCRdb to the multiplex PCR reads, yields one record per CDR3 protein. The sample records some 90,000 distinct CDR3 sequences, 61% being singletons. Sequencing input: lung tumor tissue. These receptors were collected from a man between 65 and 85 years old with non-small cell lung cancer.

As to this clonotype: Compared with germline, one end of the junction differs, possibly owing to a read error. Written as DNA, the CDR3 is TGCGCCAGCATTGAGTCGGCCAGGGGGATAAACACCCGGGAGCTGTTTTTT. Encoded protein: CASIESARGINTRELFF. The rearrangement links TRBV10-1 to TRBJ2-2, with 7 bases identical to TRBD1. Looked up from germline, CDR1 is WNHNN and CDR2 is SYGVQD (reference sequence). This CDR3 contains 17 residues.

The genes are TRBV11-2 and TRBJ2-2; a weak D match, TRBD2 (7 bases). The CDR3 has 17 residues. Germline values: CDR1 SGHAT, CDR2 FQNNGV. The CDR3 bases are TGTGTCAACAGCTCAGCACGTTTTCTAGGGGGGGAGGCGGAGCTGTTTTTT. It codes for CVNSSARFLGGEAELFF.

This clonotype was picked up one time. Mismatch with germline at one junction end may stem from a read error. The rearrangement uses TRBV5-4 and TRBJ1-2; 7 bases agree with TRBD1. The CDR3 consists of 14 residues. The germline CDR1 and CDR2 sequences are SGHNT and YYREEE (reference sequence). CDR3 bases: TGTGCTAGCAGCCGAGAACAGGGGCGGGATGACTACACCTTC. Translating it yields CASSREQGRDDYTF. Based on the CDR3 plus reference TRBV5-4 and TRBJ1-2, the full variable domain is ETGVTQSPTHLIKTRGQQVTLRCSSQSGHNTVSWYQQALGQGPQFIFQYYREEENGRGNFPPRFSGLQFPNYSSELNVNALELDDSALYLCASSREQGRDDYTFGSGTRLTVV.

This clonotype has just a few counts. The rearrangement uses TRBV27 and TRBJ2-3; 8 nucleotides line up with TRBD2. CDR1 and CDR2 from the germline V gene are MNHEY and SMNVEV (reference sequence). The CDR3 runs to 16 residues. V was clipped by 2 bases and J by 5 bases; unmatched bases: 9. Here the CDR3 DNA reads TGTGCCAGCAGTTTAGGAGCGGGAGTCAAACGAGATACGCAGTATTTT. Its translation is CASSLGAGVKRDTQYF.

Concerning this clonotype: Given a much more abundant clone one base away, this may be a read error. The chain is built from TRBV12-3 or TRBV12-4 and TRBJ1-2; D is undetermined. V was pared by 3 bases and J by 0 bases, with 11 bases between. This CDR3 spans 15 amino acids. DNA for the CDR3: TGTGCCAGCAGTTTCCCGATACGAGCTAACTATGGCTACACCTTC. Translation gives CASSFPIRANYGYTF.

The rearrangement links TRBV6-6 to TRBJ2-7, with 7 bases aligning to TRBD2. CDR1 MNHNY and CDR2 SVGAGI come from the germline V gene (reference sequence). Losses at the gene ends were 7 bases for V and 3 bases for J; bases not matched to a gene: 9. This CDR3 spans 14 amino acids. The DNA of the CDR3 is TGTGCCAGCAACCGGCCGGGCGGGAGCTACGAGCAGTACTTC. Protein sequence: CASNRPGGSYEQYF.

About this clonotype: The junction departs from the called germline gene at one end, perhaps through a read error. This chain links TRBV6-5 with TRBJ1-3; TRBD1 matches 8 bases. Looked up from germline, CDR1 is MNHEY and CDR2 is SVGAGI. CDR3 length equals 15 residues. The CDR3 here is CTSSRTGSPGNTIYF. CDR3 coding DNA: TGTACCAGCAGCAGGACAGGGAGCCCTGGAAACACCATATATTTT.

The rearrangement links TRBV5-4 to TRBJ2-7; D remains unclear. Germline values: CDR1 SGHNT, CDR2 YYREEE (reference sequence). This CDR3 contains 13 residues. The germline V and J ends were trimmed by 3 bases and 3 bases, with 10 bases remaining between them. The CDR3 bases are TGTGCCAGCAGCTGCCAAGGCCTCTACGAGCAGTACTTC. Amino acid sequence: CASSCQGLYEQYF.

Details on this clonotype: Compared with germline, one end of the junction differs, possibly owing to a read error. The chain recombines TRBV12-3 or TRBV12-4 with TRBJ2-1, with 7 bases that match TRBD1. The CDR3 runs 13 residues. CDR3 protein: CASSSTGADEQFF. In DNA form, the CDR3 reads TGCGCCAGCAGTTCTACAGGGGCGGATGAGCAGTTCTTC.

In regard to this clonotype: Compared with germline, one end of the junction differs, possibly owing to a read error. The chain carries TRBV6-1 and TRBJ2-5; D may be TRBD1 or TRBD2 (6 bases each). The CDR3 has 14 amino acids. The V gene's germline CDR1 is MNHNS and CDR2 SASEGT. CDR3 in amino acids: CDSRPEGGGETQYF. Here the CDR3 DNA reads TGTGACAGCAGGCCTGAGGGGGGTGGAGAGACCCAGTACTTC.

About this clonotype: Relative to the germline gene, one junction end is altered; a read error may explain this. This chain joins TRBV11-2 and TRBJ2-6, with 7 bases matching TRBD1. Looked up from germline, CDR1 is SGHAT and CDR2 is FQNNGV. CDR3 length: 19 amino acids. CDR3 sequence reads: CTSSSPRERGGSGANVLTF. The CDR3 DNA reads TGTACCAGCAGCTCCCCGAGGGAAAGAGGGGGCTCCGGGGCTAACGTCCTGACTTTC.

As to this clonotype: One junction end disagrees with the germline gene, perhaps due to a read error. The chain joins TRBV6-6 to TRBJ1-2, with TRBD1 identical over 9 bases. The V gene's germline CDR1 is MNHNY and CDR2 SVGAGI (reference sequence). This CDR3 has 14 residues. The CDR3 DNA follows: TGTGCCAGCATCGGACAGGGGCCTAACTATGGATACACCTTC. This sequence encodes CASIGQGPNYGYTF.

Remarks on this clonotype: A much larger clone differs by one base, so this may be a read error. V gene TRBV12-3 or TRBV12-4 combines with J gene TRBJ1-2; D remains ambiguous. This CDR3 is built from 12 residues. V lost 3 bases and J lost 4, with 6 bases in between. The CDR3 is CASSLYGYGYTF. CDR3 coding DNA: TGTGCCAGCAGTTTGTACGGCTATGGCTACACCTTC.

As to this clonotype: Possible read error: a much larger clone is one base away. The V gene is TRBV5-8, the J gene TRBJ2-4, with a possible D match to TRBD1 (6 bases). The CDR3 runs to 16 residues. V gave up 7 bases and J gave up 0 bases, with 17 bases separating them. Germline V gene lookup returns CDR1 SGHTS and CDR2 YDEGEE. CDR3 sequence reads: CASGPGQRLAKNIQYF. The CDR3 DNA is TGTGCCAGCGGCCCTGGACAGAGACTAGCCAAAAACATTCAGTACTTC.

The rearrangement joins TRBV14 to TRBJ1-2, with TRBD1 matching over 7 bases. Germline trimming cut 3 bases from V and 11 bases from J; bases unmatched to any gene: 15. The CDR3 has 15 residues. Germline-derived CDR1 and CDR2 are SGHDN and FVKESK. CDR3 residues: CASSQNRGSTYVYTF. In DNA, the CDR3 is TGTGCCAGCAGCCAGAACAGGGGATCCACCTATGTTTACACCTTC.

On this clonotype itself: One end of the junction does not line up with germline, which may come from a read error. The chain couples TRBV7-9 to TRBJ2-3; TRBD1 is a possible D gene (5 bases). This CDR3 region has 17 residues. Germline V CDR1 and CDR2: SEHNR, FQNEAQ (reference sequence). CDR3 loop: CVSSLARRQSGTDTQYF. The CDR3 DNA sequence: TGTGTCAGCAGCTTAGCAAGGAGACAGAGCGGCACAGATACGCAGTATTTT. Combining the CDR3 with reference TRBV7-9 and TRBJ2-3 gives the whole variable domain DTGVSQNPRHKITKRGQNVTFRCDPISEHNRLYWYRQTLGQGPEFLTYFQNEAQLEKSRLLSDRFSAERPKGSFSTLEIQRTEQGDSAMYLCVSSLARRQSGTDTQYFGPGTRLTVL.

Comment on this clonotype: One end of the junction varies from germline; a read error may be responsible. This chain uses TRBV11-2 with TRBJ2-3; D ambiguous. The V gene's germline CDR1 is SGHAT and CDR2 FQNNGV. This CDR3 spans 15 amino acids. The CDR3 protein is CTSSAGQDLANTQYF. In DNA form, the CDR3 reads TGCACCAGCAGCGCTGGTCAGGATTTAGCAAATACGCAGTATTTT.

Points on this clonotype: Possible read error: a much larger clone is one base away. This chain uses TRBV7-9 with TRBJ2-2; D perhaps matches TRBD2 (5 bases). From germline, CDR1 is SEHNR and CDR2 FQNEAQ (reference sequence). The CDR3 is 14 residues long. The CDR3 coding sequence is TGTGCCAGCAGTAGAGCCCAGGTCGTCGGGGAGCCGTTTTTT. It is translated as CASSRAQVVGEPFF.

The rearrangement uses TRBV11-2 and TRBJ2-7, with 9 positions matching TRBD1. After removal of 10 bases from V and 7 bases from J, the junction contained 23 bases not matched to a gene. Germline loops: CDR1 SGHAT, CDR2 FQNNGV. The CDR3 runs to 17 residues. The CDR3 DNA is TGTGCCATCAGTATACGACCACCGGGACAGGGAGCTGGGGAGCAGTACTTC. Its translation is CAISIRPPGQGAGEQYF.

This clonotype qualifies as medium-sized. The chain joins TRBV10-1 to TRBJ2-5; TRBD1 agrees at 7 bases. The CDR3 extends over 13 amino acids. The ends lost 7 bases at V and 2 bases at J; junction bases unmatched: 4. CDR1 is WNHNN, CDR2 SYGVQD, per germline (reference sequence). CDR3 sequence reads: CASNGTVQETQYF. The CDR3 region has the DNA TGCGCCAGCAACGGGACAGTACAAGAGACCCAGTACTTC.

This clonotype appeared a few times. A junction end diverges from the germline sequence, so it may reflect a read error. CDR3 sequence reads: CANTRGDPQETQYF. The DNA of the CDR3 is TGTGCCAACACCCGTGGTGATCCACAAGAGACCCAGTATTTC. This chain connects TRBV11-1 to TRBJ2-5; the D is unclear. Germline CDR1 is SGHAT and CDR2 is FQDESV (reference sequence). There are 14 residues in the CDR3.

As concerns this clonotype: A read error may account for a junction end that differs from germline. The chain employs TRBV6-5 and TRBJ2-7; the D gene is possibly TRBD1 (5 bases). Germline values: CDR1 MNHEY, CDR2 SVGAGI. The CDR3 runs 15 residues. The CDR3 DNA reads TGTGCCAGCACTTACGTGACAAGGGGTCTAAACGGGCAGTACTTC. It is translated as CASTYVTRGLNGQYF.

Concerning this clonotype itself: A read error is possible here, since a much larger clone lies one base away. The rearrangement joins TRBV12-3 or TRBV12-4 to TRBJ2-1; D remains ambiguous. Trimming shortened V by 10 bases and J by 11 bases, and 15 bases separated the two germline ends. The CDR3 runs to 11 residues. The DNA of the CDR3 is TGTGCCATCACTTACGCCAAGCAGCAGTTCTTC. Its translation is CAITYAKQQFF.

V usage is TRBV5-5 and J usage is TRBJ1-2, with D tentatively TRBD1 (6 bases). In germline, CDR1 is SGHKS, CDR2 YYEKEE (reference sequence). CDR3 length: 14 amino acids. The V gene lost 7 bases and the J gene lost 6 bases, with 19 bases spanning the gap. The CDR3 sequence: CASADRIRPDGYTF. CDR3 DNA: TGTGCCAGCGCAGACAGGATCAGACCGGATGGCTACACCTTC.

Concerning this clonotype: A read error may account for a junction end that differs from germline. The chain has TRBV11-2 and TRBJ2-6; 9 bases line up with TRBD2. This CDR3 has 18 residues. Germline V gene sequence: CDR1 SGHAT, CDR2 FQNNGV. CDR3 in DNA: TGTACCAGCAGCTCGCGAGGGAGCGGGGGGTCTGGGGCCAACGTCCTGACTTTC. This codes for CTSSSRGSGGSGANVLTF.

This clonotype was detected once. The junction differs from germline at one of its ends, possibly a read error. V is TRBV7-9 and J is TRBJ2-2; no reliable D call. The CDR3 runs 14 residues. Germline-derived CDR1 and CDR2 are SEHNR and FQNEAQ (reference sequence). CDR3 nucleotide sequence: TGTGCCAGCAGCTTAGCAGAGAACACCAGGGAGCTGTTTTTT. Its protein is CASSLAENTRELFF.

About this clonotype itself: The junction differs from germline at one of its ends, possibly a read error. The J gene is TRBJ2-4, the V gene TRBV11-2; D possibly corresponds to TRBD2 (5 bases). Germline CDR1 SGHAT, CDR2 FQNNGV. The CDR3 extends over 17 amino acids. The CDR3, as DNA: TGTGCCAGCAGCTCCAGGTGGGAGACTTGCGCCAACAACATTCAGTACTTC. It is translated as CASSSRWETCANNIQYF.

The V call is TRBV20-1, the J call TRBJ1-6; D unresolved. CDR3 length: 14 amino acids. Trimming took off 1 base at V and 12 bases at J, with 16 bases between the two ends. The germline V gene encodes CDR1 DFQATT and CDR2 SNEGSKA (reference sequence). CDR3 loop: CSARAPQREQPLHF. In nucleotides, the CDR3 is TGCAGTGCTAGAGCCCCACAAAGGGAGCAACCCCTCCACTTT.

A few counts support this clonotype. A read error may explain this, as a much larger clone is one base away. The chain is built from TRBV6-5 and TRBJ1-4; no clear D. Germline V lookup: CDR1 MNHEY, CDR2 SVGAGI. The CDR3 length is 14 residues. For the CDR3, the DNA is TGTGTCAGCAGTCCCCTAGAAACTAATGAAAAACTGTTTTTT. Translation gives CVSSPLETNEKLFF.

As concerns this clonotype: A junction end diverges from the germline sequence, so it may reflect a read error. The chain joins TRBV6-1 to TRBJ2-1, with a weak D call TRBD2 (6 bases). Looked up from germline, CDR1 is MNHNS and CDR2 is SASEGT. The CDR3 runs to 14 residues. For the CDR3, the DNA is TGTGCCAGCACCGGGGGAGGATCCTACAATGAGCGGTTCTTC. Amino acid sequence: CASTGGGSYNERFF.

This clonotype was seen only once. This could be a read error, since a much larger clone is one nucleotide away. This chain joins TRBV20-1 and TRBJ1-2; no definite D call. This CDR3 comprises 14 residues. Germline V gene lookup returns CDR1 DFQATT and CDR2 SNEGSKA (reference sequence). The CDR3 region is CSARDLRQDYDYTF. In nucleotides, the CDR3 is TGCAGTGCTAGAGATTTGCGGCAGGATTATGACTACACCTTC.